This paragraph reports one TCR beta chain. Its antigen is still unknown. Terminally differentiated effector memory CD45RA+ cells were excluded from the naive CD8 cells, which were CD45RO-negative and positively selected for CCR7. The CDR3 has 14 residues. The V gene lost 2 bases and the J gene lost 3 bases, with 8 bases spanning the gap. Germline-derived CDR1 and CDR2 are MNHEY and SMNVEV (reference sequence). This sample stems from a study of shared clonotypes between healthy human individuals. Here immunoSEQ multiplex PCR was the method, and the copy in TCRdb shows in-frame clones only, minus some. The sample contains 550,000 to 600,000 clones, 95% to 98% of which appear only once. Study outcomes and limitations: The naive CD4 repertoires of a handful of donors were compared, and around 5.1% of clonotypes were shared. Sorted-subset samples were not fully sequenced, rarefaction indicated. Larger estimated richness was generally seen in naive subsets than in memory subsets.

Sequenced sample: naive CD8+ T cells sorted from blood. The TCR comes from a man aged 25 to 45 in good health. The chain combines TRBV27 with TRBJ2-1; D perhaps matches TRBD2 (5 bases). The CDR3 region is CASSLTGNYNEQFF. The CDR3 coding sequence is TGTGCCAGCAGTTTAACGGGGAACTACAATGAGCAGTTCTTC.